This TCR beta chain was recovered during a study of blood T cell repertoires in COVID-19. In the study overall: Some COVID-19 samples were acute and others convalescent; all came from the United States, Italy and Spain. T cells, B-cell-depleted T cells, or PBMCs provided the cDNA or gDNA that served as material.

Authors' data handling: Reference gene primer amplification in the assay estimated nucleated cell counts. Here immunoSEQ multiplex PCR was the method, and the copy in TCRdb shows in-frame clones only, minus some. From that table come the V and J calls and clone size; the DNA was used to work out D and trimming. The table has just under 85,000 clones, approximately 83% seen once. Trimming removed 6 bases at V and 4 bases at J, with 13 bases between. CDR3 size: 14 residues. Germline loops: CDR1 MNHEY, CDR2 SVGAGI. This chain joins TRBV6-5 and TRBJ1-3, with no clear D. The receptor comes from a woman of 80 years or more with acute or convalescent COVID-19. The sample consisted of peripheral blood. CDR3 in DNA: TGTGCCAGCAGGCTCTCGGGGAAGGGAAACACCATATATTTT. Encoded protein: CASRLSGKGNTIYF.